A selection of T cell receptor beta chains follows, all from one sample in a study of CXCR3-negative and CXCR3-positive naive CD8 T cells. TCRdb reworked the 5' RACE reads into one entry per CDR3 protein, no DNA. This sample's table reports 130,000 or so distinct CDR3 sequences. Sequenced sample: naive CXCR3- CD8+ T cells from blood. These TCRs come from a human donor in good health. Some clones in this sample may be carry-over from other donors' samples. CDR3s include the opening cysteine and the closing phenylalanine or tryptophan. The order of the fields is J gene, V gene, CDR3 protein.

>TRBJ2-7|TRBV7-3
CASSQGGGRAYEQYF
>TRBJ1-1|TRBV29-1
CSVEVNTEAFF
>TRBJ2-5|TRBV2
CASRAQEETQYF
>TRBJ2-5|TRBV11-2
CASSFVSWNAGGPTETQYF
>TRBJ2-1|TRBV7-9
CASSSPTGSYNEQFF
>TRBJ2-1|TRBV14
CASSQDLGGARSNEQFF
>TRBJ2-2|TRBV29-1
CSVENSHTGELFF
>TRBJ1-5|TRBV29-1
CSVVWEEILGQPQHF
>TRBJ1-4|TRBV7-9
CASSPRRESTTNEKLFF
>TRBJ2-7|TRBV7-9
CASSYGTAYEQYF
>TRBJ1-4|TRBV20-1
CSARPVGENEKLFF
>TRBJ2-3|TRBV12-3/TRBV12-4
CASSLGPGQDTQYF
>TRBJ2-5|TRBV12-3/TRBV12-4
CASRPSVAETQYF
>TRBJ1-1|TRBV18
CASSPQATEAFF
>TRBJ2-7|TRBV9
CASSPRGGSEQYF
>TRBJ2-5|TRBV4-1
CASSQDPQGIQETQYF
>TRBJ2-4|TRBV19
CASSIVGLAGAAKNIQYF
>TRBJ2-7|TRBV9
CASSVVPETSSPYEQYF
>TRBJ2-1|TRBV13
CASSPDRDYNNEQFF
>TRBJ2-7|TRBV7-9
CASSLVGNNYEQYF
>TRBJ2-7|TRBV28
CASSFIRGTSYEQYF
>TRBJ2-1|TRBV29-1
CSVPGRGEQFF
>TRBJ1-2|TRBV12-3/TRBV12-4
CASSFSRGPDGYTF
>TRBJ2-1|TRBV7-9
CASEGLAGNNEQFF
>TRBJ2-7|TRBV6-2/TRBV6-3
CASSYPDQSSNWYEQYF
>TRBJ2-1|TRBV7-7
CASSLVQADWKAGVEQFF
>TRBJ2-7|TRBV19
CASSMNPYEQYF
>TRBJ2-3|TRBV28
CASSSSSGTGEPDTQYF
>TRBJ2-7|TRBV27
CASSPGTLTGSYEQYF
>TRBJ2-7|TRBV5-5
CASSLFDGDYEQYF
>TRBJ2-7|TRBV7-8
CASSPYVNSYEQYF
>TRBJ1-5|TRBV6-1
CASSRQGSNQPQHF
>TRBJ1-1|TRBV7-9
CASSPDRENTEAFF
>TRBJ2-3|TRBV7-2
CASSLGLAGATDTQYF